A single sample gave rise to the 25 T cell receptor beta chains below, sequenced in a study of T cell responses to AZD1222 COVID-19 vaccine. TCRdb keeps only in-frame clones here, not all; method: immunoSEQ multiplex PCR. The sample lists more than 150,000 clones; around 89% were seen once. Specimen: peripheral blood, collected 28 days after the second AZD1222 dose. The receptors stem from an adult who received the AZD1222 COVID-19 vaccine.

The chain combines TRBV28 with TRBJ2-7; D might be TRBD2 (5 bases). CDR1 is MDHEN, CDR2 SYDVKM, per germline. Trimming left V 5 bases short and J 3 bases short, with 17 bases between. This CDR3 comprises 15 residues. The CDR3 loop reads CASSPTRDLLYEQYF. CDR3 nucleotide sequence: TGTGCCAGCAGTCCGACCCGGGATCTGCTCTACGAGCAGTACTTC.

This clone was detected a few times. V usage is TRBV7-2 and J usage is TRBJ1-5; 10 bases are shared with TRBD1. The V gene's germline CDR1 is SGHTA and CDR2 FQGNSA. V dropped 1 base and J dropped 7; count of bases not matched to a gene: 7. This CDR3 has 16 amino acids. The CDR3 DNA follows: TGTGCCAGCAGCTTAGAAGGGACAGGGGTTAGGCAGCCCCAGCATTTT. It yields the protein CASSLEGTGVRQPQHF.

The chain links TRBV27 to TRBJ2-1; D possibly corresponds to TRBD2 (6 bases). The V end lost 2 bases, the J end lost 4 bases, and 9 bases lay between the germline ends. The CDR3 is 14 amino acids. Per the germline V gene, CDR1 is MNHEY and CDR2 is SMNVEV (reference sequence). CDR3 nucleotide sequence: TGTGCCAGCAGTTTAGGGACTGGGTACAATGAGCAGTTCTTC. Translation: CASSLGTGYNEQFF.

V usage is TRBV6-1 and J usage is TRBJ1-1, with a weak D call TRBD1 (5 bases). V shed 1 base and J shed 1 base, with 10 bases lying between them. The germline gives CDR1 MNHNS, CDR2 SASEGT. The CDR3 length is 15 residues. The CDR3 region has the DNA TGTGCCAGCAGTGAAGGCGGGGGGTGGAACACTGAAGCTTTCTTT. It codes for CASSEGGGWNTEAFF.

CDR3 sequence reads: CASSPGISNQPQHF. The CDR3 DNA reads as TGTGCCAGCTCACCAGGGATTAGCAATCAGCCCCAGCATTTT. This rearrangement joins TRBV18 to TRBJ1-5, with D unresolved. V was trimmed by 2 bases and J by 0 bases, leaving 5 bases between them. CDR1 and CDR2 from the germline V gene are KGHSH and LQKENI. The CDR3 extends over 14 amino acids. Full variable domain (remainder filled in from reference TRBV18 and TRBJ1-5): NAGVMQNPRHLVRRRGQEARLRCSPMKGHSHVYWYRQLPEEGLKFMVYLQKENIIDESGMPKERFSAEFPKEGPSILRIQQVVRGDSAAYFCASSPGISNQPQHFGDGTRLSIL.

The V and J genes are TRBV7-2 and TRBJ2-5; possible D gene TRBD1, 5 bases. Germline V gives CDR1 SGHTA, CDR2 FQGNSA. The CDR3 has 15 amino acids. V was clipped by 5 bases and J by 5 bases, with 18 bases between them. The CDR3 spells CASSRQAGSGETQYF. In nucleotides, the CDR3 is TGTGCCAGCAGCAGGCAGGCAGGGTCCGGCGAGACCCAGTACTTC.

In regard to this clone: This same CDR3 is encoded by further DNA sequences in the sample. This chain links TRBV5-4 with TRBJ2-3; 10 positions match TRBD2. The V gene end was trimmed by 4 bases and the J gene end by 1 base; junction bases not matched to a gene: 6. The germline CDR1 and CDR2 sequences are SGHNT and YYREEE (reference sequence). The CDR3 consists of 16 residues. This CDR3 reads CASSTRLAGGTDTQYF. CDR3 in DNA: TGTGCCAGCAGCACCAGACTAGCGGGTGGCACAGATACGCAGTATTTT.

The chain links TRBV5-8 to TRBJ2-5, with D tentatively TRBD1 or TRBD2 (5 bases each). CDR3 length: 13 residues. Trimming took 3 bases from V and 6 from J, leaving 12 bases between them. Germline V gene sequence: CDR1 SGHTS, CDR2 YDEGEE. The CDR3 loop is CASSWDRKKTQYF. CDR3 nucleotides: TGTGCCAGCAGCTGGGACCGAAAAAAGACCCAGTACTTC.

The V call is TRBV28, the J call TRBJ2-5; no clear D. The CDR3 runs 14 residues. The V end lost 4 bases, the J end lost 4 bases, and 13 bases lay between the germline ends. Germline V gene data show CDR1 as MDHEN and CDR2 as SYDVKM. DNA for the CDR3: TGTGCCAGCAGTTCCCGAGCGAGGAGAGAGACCCAGTACTTC. Translating it yields CASSSRARRETQYF.

The chain couples TRBV7-2 to TRBJ1-6; a possible D gene is TRBD1 (5 bases). V was trimmed by 1 base and J by 3 bases, leaving 7 bases between them. The germline V gene has CDR1 SGHTA and CDR2 FQGNSA. The CDR3 sequence is 15 residues long. The CDR3 DNA reads as TGTGCCAGCAGCTTAGTGCAGGGCTATAATTCACCCCTCCACTTT. This gives the protein CASSLVQGYNSPLHF.

Worth noting for this clone: The germline gene is not matched at one end of the junction; a read error may be the cause. The gene calls are TRBV5-4 and TRBJ2-1; the D is unclear. Germline V lookup: CDR1 SGHNT, CDR2 YYREEE (reference sequence). The CDR3 is 13 amino acids. Here the CDR3 DNA reads TGTGCCAGCAGCTTGGCAATCCACAACGAGCAGTTCTTC. This codes for CASSLAIHNEQFF.

This chain uses TRBV5-1 with TRBJ2-7; D not resolved. This CDR3 has 14 amino acids. Per the germline V gene, CDR1 is SGHRS and CDR2 is YFSETQ. Between the trimmed V and J ends, which lost 2 bases and 0 bases, there was a span of 9 bases. The CDR3 nucleotides are TGCGCCAGCAGCTTTAATACCGGCTCCTACGAGCAGTACTTC. It codes for CASSFNTGSYEQYF.

The chain couples TRBV19 to TRBJ2-5; 9 bases line up with TRBD1. V was pared by 5 bases and J by 5 bases, with 12 bases of the junction left unmatched. The CDR3 consists of 16 residues. Germline lookup yields CDR1 LNHDA and CDR2 SQIVND (reference sequence). CDR3 DNA sequence: TGTGCCAGTAGTCCCCGCCGGGACAGGGTAGTGGAGACCCAGTACTTC. Amino acid sequence: CASSPRRDRVVETQYF.

The V and J genes are TRBV9 and TRBJ1-1; the D is unclear. Trimming pared 6 bases from V and 5 bases from J, leaving 8 bases between. Germline V lookup: CDR1 SGDLS, CDR2 YYNGEE. The CDR3 runs 11 residues. The CDR3 loop reads CASTPETEAFF. CDR3 DNA: TGTGCCAGCACCCCTGAAACTGAAGCTTTCTTT.

This clone was detected only once. This chain joins TRBV27 and TRBJ1-1, with D perhaps matching TRBD1 (5 bases). This CDR3 contains 15 residues. With 6 bases removed from V and 1 base from J, the gap between germline ends came to 15 bases. CDR1 and CDR2 (germline): MNHEY, SMNVEV (reference sequence). The CDR3 loop reads CASSESRVKNTEAFF. The CDR3 bases are TGTGCCAGCAGCGAATCCAGGGTTAAGAACACTGAAGCTTTCTTT.

The chain joins TRBV9 to TRBJ2-5; no definite D call. Per germline, CDR1 SGDLS and CDR2 YYNGEE. The CDR3 sequence is 14 residues long. The V end lost 6 bases, the J end lost 2 bases, and 14 bases lay between the germline ends. The CDR3 loop is CASTQQAEQETQYF. The CDR3 DNA reads as TGTGCCAGCACGCAGCAGGCGGAACAAGAGACCCAGTACTTC.

This clone was detected only once. The chain is built from TRBV7-6 and TRBJ2-2; no definite D call. Germline CDR1 SGHVS, CDR2 FNYEAQ. This CDR3 is built from 16 residues. Between the trimmed V and J ends, which lost 7 bases and 0 bases, there was a span of 15 bases. The CDR3 DNA is TGTGCCAGCAATCGTTTGGAGCTACCGAACACCGGGGAGCTGTTTTTT. It yields the protein CASNRLELPNTGELFF. The full variable domain, completed using reference TRBV7-6 and TRBJ2-2, is GAGVSQSPRYKVTKRGQDVALRCDPISGHVSLYWYRQALGQGPEFLTYFNYEAQQDKSGLPNDRFSAERPEGSISTLTIQRTEQRDSAMYRCASNRLELPNTGELFFGEGSRLTVL.

V and J are TRBV28 and TRBJ2-3; 8 nucleotides align to TRBD1. V dropped 1 base and J dropped 4; count of bases not matched to a gene: 1. The CDR3 runs to 14 residues. Germline CDR1 reads MDHEN; CDR2 reads SYDVKM. The CDR3 here is CASSLLQGADTQYF. The CDR3, as DNA: TGTGCCAGCAGTTTATTACAGGGGGCAGATACGCAGTATTTT.

The chain recombines TRBV9 with TRBJ2-7; the D is unclear. This CDR3 has 14 amino acids. The ends were cut back, 4 bases at V and 2 bases at J, with 13 bases in the middle. Germline values: CDR1 SGDLS, CDR2 YYNGEE. CDR3 loop: CASSPRTGPYEQYF. The CDR3 region has the DNA TGTGCCAGCAGCCCGCGGACGGGTCCCTACGAGCAGTACTTC.

V and J are TRBV30 and TRBJ2-5; D perhaps matches TRBD1 (5 bases). Between the trimmed V and J ends, which lost 2 bases and 1 base, there was a span of 8 bases. Germline loops: CDR1 GTSNPN, CDR2 SVGIG (reference sequence). This CDR3 comprises 13 residues. CDR3 loop: CAWSQGGQETQYF. The CDR3 DNA reads TGTGCCTGGAGTCAGGGTGGCCAAGAGACCCAGTACTTC.

The gene calls are TRBV15 and TRBJ2-3; TRBD1 or TRBD2 may be the D gene (5 bases each). Per germline, CDR1 LNHNV and CDR2 YYDKDF (reference sequence). Trimming cost V 5 bases and J 3 bases, with 12 bases left between them. This CDR3 has 14 residues. CDR3: CATSLGRKTDTQYF. Here the CDR3 DNA reads TGTGCCACCAGCTTGGGACGGAAAACAGATACGCAGTATTTT. Complete variable domain (other parts from reference TRBV15 and TRBJ2-3): DAMVIQNPRYQVTQFGKPVTLSCSQTLNHNVMYWYQQKSSQAPKLLFHYYDKDFNNEADTPDNFQSRRPNTSFCFLDIRSPGLGDTAMYLCATSLGRKTDTQYFGPGTRLTVL.

This clone was detected a few times. The gene calls are TRBV21-1 and TRBJ1-6. TRBV21-1 is annotated as a pseudogene. CDR3 length: 18 residues. The CDR3 reads CASSKTINEQLGGSPLHF. In nucleotides, the CDR3 is TGTGCCAGCAGCAAAACCATTAATGAACAGCTTGGGGGTTCACCCCTCCACTTT.

CDR3 protein: CASSVSRASIGEQYF. CDR3 DNA sequence: TGCGCCAGCAGCGTCTCCCGGGCTTCGATCGGGGAGCAGTACTTC. The chain joins TRBV5-1 to TRBJ2-7, with D hard to call. The CDR3 consists of 15 residues. Per the germline V gene, CDR1 is SGHRS and CDR2 is YFSETQ. Trimming pared 4 bases from V and 7 bases from J, leaving 21 bases between.

The J gene is TRBJ1-4, the V gene TRBV7-9, with D tentatively TRBD1 (5 bases). The CDR3 totals 15 residues. V shed 5 bases and J shed 4 bases, with 14 bases lying between them. Germline CDR1 is SEHNR and CDR2 is FQNEAQ (reference sequence). The CDR3 loop is CASSRERDYNEKLFF. The CDR3, as DNA: TGTGCCAGCAGCCGTGAGAGGGACTATAATGAAAAACTGTTTTTT.

This clone occurred a few times. The rearrangement joins TRBV9 to TRBJ1-3; perhaps TRBD1 as D (6 bases). V lost 0 bases and J 0 bases, leaving 10 bases between the germline ends. This CDR3 is 16 amino acids long. Germline V lookup: CDR1 SGDLS, CDR2 YYNGEE. The CDR3 loop is CASSVATDSSGNTIYF. As DNA, the CDR3 is TGTGCCAGCAGCGTAGCTACGGACAGCTCTGGAAACACCATATATTTT. The full variable domain, with the rest looked up from reference TRBV9 and TRBJ1-3, is DSGVTQTPKHLITATGQRVTLRCSPRSGDLSVYWYQQSLDQGLQFLIQYYNGEERAKGNILERFSAQQFPDLHSELNLSSLELGDSALYFCASSVATDSSGNTIYFGEGSWLTVV.